This TCR beta chain emerged from a study of T-cell memory formation after mild COVID-19. Concerning this clonotype itself: The antigen is unknown.

Germline CDR1 DFQATT, CDR2 SNEGSKA (reference sequence). Trimming removed 3 bases from V and 5 bases from J, with 14 bases in between. This CDR3 is 14 amino acids long. One entry per CDR3 protein results from TCRdb running MiXCR on the 5' RACE reads. The data contain fewer than 150,000 distinct CDR3 sequences, about 15% of them singletons. Regarding the study as a whole: Some clones that responded turned up in pre-infection memory, which suggests that cross-reactive memory joined in.

The receptor comes from a man between 18 and 29 years old who had mild COVID-19 (a few samples of this study predate the infection). Cell type and time point are not known. The sequenced sample consisted of PBMCs or a T cell subset sorted from them (not recorded which). The chain joins TRBV20-1 to TRBJ1-5; no clear D gene. The CDR3 loop is CSASAPLLYQPQHF. CDR3 bases: TGCAGTGCTAGTGCGCCACTACTATATCAGCCCCAGCATTTT.